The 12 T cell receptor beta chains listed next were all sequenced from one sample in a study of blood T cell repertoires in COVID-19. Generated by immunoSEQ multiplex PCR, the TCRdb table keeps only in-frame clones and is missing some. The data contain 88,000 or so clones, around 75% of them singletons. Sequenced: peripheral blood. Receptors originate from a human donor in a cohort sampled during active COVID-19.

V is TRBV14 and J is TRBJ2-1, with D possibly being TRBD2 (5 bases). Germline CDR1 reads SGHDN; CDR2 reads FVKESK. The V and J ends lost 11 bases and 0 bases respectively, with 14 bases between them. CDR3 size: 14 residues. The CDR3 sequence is CARPAGCSYNEQFF. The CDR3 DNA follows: TGTGCCCGACCCGCGGGCTGCTCCTACAATGAGCAGTTCTTC.

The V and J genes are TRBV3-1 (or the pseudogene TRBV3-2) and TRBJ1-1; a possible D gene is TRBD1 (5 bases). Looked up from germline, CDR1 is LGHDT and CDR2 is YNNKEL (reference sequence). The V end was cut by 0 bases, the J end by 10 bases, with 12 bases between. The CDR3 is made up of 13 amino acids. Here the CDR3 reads CASSQDWSRGAFF. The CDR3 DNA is TGTGCCAGCAGCCAAGATTGGAGTAGGGGAGCTTTCTTT.

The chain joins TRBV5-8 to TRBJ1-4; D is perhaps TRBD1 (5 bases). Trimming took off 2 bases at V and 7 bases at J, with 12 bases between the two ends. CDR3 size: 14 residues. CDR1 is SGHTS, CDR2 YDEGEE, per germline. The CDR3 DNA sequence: TGTGCCAGCAGCTTTGGGCAGGGTTTTGAAAAACTGTTTTTT. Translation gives CASSFGQGFEKLFF.

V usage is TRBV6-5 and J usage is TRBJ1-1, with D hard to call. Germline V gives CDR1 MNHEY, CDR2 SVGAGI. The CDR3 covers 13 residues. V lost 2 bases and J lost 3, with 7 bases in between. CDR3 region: CASSYTPDTEAFF. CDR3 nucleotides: TGTGCCAGCAGTTACACTCCCGACACTGAAGCTTTCTTT.

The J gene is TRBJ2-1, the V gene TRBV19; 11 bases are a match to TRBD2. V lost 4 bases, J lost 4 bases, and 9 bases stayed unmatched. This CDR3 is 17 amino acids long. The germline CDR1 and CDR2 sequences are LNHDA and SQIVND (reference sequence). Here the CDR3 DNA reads TGTGCCAGTAGTAACAAACTAGCGGGAGTTTCTTACAATGAGCAGTTCTTC. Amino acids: CASSNKLAGVSYNEQFF.

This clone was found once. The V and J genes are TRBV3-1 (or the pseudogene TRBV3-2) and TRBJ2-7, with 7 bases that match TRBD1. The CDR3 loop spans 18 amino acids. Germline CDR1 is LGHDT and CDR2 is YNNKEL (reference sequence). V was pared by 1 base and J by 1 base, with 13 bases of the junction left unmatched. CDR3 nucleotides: TGTGCCAGCAGCCAAGCCCGGGCCCGGGACAGACTATCCTACGAGCAGTACTTC. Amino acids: CASSQARARDRLSYEQYF.

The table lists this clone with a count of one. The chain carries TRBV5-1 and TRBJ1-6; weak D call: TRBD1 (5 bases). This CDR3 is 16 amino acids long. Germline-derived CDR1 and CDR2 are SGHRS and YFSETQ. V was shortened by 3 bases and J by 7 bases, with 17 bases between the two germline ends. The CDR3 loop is CASSSGTSIVNSPLHF. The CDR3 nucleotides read TGCGCCAGCAGCTCCGGGACTTCCATCGTAAATTCACCCCTCCACTTT. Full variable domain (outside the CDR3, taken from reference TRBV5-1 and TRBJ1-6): KAGVTQTPRYLIKTRGQQVTLSCSPISGHRSVSWYQQTPGQGLQFLFEYFSETQRNKGNFPGRFSGRQFSNSRSEMNVSTLELGDSALYLCASSSGTSIVNSPLHFGNGTRLTVT.

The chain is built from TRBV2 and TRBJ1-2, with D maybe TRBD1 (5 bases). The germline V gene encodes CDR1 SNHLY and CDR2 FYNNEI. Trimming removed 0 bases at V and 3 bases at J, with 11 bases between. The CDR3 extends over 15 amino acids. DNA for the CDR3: TGTGCCAGCAGTGAAGCATGGGGCAGCGACTATGGCTACACCTTC. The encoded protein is CASSEAWGSDYGYTF.

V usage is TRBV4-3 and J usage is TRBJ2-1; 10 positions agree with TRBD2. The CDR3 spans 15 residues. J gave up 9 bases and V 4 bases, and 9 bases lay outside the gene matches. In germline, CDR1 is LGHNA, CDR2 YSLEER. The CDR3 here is CASSLQLAGAGEQFF. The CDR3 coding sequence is TGCGCCAGCAGCCTGCAGCTAGCGGGAGCTGGTGAGCAGTTCTTC.

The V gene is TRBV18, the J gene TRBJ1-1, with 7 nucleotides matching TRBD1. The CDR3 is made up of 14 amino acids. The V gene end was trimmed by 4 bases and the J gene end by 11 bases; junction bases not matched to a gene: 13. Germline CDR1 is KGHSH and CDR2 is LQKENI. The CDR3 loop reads CASSRTDRDPWAFF. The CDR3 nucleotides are TGTGCCAGCTCACGTACTGACAGGGATCCATGGGCTTTCTTT.

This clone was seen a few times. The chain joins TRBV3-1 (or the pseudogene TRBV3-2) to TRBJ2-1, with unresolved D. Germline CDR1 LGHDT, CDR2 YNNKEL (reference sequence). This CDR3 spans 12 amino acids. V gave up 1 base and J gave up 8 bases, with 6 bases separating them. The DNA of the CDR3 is TGTGCCAGCAGCCAAGGAGGCTATGAGCAGTTCTTC. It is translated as CASSQGGYEQFF.

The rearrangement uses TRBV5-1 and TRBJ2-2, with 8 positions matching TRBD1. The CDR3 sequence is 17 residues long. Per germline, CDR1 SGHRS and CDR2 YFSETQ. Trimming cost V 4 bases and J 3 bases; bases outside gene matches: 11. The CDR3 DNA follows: TGCGCCAGCAGCCGACAGGGGACATGGGTAGACACCGGGGAGCTGTTTTTT. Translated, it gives CASSRQGTWVDTGELFF.